The 13 T cell receptor beta chains below all came from one sample that was sequenced in a study of CD8 T cells in Susac syndrome. When the RNA was reverse transcribed, random hexamers were used with an input of roughly 0.45 to 1 ug. Each CDR3 protein is one row after TCRdb ran MiXCR on the immunoSEQ multiplex PCR reads. The table records around 110,000 distinct CDR3 sequences, roughly 94% of them present only once. Sequencing was done on a sample of CD8+ T cells from PBMCs. The receptors here all came from a human donor with Susac syndrome.

The chain couples TRBV15 to TRBJ2-7; tentative D call: TRBD2 (7 bases). V was pared by 6 bases and J by 6 bases, with 15 bases between. The CDR3 sequence is 13 residues long. Per germline, CDR1 LNHNV and CDR2 YYDKDF (reference sequence). The CDR3 loop reads CATSLEGGGEQYF. The CDR3 DNA reads as TGTGCCACCAGTCTTGAGGGGGGGGGCGAGCAGTACTTC.

The rearrangement uses TRBV9 and TRBJ2-5; D is unresolved. The CDR3 contains 13 residues. The germline V gene has CDR1 SGDLS and CDR2 YYNGEE. The V and J ends lost 0 bases and 5 bases respectively, with 8 bases between them. Here the CDR3 reads CASSVATEETQYF. The CDR3 DNA sequence: TGTGCCAGCAGCGTAGCTACGGAGGAGACCCAGTACTTC.

V is TRBV7-9 and J is TRBJ2-1; no reliable D call. The germline V gene encodes CDR1 SEHNR and CDR2 FQNEAQ (reference sequence). Deletions cut 6 bases from V and 3 bases from J, with 12 bases between. The CDR3 is 14 amino acids. As DNA, the CDR3 is TGTGCCAGCAGAGAGGACGGAATCTACAATGAGCAGTTCTTC. Protein product: CASREDGIYNEQFF.

Here the CDR3 DNA reads TGTGCCAGCAGCCGAACGGCACACCCAGGGGAGCCCCAGCATTTT. Amino acids: CASSRTAHPGEPQHF. The J gene is TRBJ1-5, the V gene TRBV7-2; D may be TRBD1 (6 bases). Deletions cut 5 bases from V and 8 bases from J, with 19 bases between. The CDR3 has 15 amino acids. Germline CDR1 and CDR2: SGHTA and FQGNSA.

This sequence joins TRBV5-4 and TRBJ2-7, with TRBD2 matching over 9 bases. From germline, CDR1 is SGHNT and CDR2 YYREEE (reference sequence). The length of the CDR3 is 17 residues. The trim removed 4 bases at V and 0 bases at J, leaving 11 bases unmatched. The DNA for the CDR3 is TGTGCCAGCAGCCCGCTGGCGGGGGGGTTCCCCTCCTACGAGCAGTACTTC. Protein product: CASSPLAGGFPSYEQYF.

The chain carries TRBV4-3 and TRBJ2-1; 10 positions match TRBD2. Germline-derived CDR1 and CDR2 are LGHNA and YSLEER. J lost 3 bases, V lost 2 bases, and 4 bases had no gene match. The CDR3 loop spans 16 amino acids. CDR3 DNA sequence: TGCGCCAGCAGCCAATTTGAGCGGGGGGGCTACAATGAGCAGTTCTTC. The encoded protein is CASSQFERGGYNEQFF.

The sample holds one count of this clonotype. V gene TRBV20-1 combines with J gene TRBJ2-7, with 9 bases aligning to TRBD2. There are 13 residues in the CDR3. The germline V gene has CDR1 DFQATT and CDR2 SNEGSKA (reference sequence). The junction had 2 bases not matched to a gene; V was cut back by 3 bases and J by 2 bases. The CDR3 spells CSASGTSTYEQYF. CDR3 nucleotides: TGCAGTGCTAGCGGGACTAGCACCTACGAGCAGTACTTC.

V gene TRBV6-5 combines with J gene TRBJ2-3, with TRBD2 matching over 7 bases. V shed 5 bases, J shed 2 bases, and the junction held 7 bases outside the gene matches. The CDR3 spans 15 residues. Germline V gene sequence: CDR1 MNHEY, CDR2 SVGAGI. The CDR3 DNA is TGTGCCAGCAGTGGGACTACGTGGGACACAGATACGCAGTATTTT. Its translation: CASSGTTWDTDTQYF.

The chain joins TRBV25-1 to TRBJ2-5; D gene uncertain. Germline CDR1 is MGHDK and CDR2 is SYGVNS. V lost 3 bases and J 1 base, leaving 12 bases between the germline ends. The CDR3 has 15 amino acids. The CDR3 nucleotides read TGTGCCAGCAGTGATTCGGTGGGAACCCAAGAGACCCAGTACTTC. It translates to CASSDSVGTQETQYF.

The chain recombines TRBV29-1 with TRBJ2-1; perhaps TRBD2 as D (6 bases). CDR3 length equals 10 residues. Germline loops: CDR1 SQVTM, CDR2 ANQGSEA. The V end was cut by 7 bases, the J end by 9 bases, with 10 bases between. The DNA for the CDR3 is TGCAGCGGGCAGGGAGGTGAGCAGTTCTTC. Translation: CSGQGGEQFF.

The V and J genes are TRBV20-1 and TRBJ1-1, with D perhaps TRBD1 (5 bases). Per germline, CDR1 DFQATT and CDR2 SNEGSKA (reference sequence). V shed 6 bases and J shed 4 bases, with 21 bases lying between them. This CDR3 has 15 residues. The CDR3 coding sequence is TGCAGTGCCAAGGATAGTACAGGAGACGCCACTGAAGCTTTCTTT. This sequence encodes CSAKDSTGDATEAFF.

The chain employs TRBV11-2 and TRBJ2-7; D may be TRBD2 (5 bases). The germline V gene has CDR1 SGHAT and CDR2 FQNNGV. V shed 6 bases and J shed 0 bases, with 15 bases lying between them. CDR3 size: 15 residues. CDR3 in DNA: TGTGCCAGCAGTTTCACTAGGGATTTCTCCTACGAGCAGTACTTC. It translates to CASSFTRDFSYEQYF.

The rearrangement uses TRBV25-1 and TRBJ1-1; D is uncertain. V lost 6 bases and J 1 base, leaving 6 bases between the germline ends. This CDR3 has 12 residues. Looked up from germline, CDR1 is MGHDK and CDR2 is SYGVNS. In DNA form, the CDR3 reads TGTGCCAGCAGCGGTTGGAACACTGAAGCTTTCTTT. Encoded protein: CASSGWNTEAFF.